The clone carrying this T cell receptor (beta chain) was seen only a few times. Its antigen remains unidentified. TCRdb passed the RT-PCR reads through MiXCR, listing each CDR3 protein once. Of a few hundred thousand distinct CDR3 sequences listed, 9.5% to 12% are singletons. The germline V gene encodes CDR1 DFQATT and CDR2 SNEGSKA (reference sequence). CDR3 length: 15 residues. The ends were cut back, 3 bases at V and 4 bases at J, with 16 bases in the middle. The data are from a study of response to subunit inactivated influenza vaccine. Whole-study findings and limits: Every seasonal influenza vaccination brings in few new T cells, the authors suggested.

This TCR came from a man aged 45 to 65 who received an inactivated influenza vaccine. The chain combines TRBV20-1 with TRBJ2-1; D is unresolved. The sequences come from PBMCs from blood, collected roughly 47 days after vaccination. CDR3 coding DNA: TGCAGTGCTAGCGGATACTTAAAGTTATACAATGAGCAGTTCTTC. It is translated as CSASGYLKLYNEQFF.